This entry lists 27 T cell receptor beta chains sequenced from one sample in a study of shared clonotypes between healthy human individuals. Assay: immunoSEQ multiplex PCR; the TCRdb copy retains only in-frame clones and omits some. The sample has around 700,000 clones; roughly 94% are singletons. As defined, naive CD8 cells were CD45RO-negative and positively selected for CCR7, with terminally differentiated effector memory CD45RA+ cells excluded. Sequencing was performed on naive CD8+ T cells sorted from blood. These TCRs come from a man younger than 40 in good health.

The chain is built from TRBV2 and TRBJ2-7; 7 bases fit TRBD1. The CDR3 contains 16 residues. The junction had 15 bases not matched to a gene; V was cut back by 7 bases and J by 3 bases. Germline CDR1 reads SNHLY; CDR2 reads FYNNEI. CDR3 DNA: TGTGCCAGCAAGGGGGCCTCGGACACGGCGATCTACGAGCAGTACTTC. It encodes CASKGASDTAIYEQYF.

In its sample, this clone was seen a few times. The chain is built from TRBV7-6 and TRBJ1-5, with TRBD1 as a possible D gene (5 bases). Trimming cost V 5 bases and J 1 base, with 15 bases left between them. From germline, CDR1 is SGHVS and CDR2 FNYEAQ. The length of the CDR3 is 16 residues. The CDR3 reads CASSLGWGVSNQPQHF. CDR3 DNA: TGTGCCAGCAGCCTAGGTTGGGGGGTGAGCAATCAGCCCCAGCATTTT.

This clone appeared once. The CDR3 DNA reads as TGTGCCGTCCAGGTGAACACCGGGGAGCTGTTTTTT. Amino acid sequence: CAVQVNTGELFF. The chain uses TRBV5-4 and TRBJ2-2, with D uncertain. V lost 10 bases and J lost 1, with 8 bases in between. Germline V gene sequence: CDR1 SGHNT, CDR2 YYREEE (reference sequence). The CDR3 has 12 amino acids. The full variable domain, in which reference TRBV5-4 and TRBJ2-2 provide the parts outside the CDR3, is ETGVTQSPTHLIKTRGQQVTLRCSSQSGHNTVSWYQQALGQGPQFIFQYYREEENGRGNFPPRFSGLQFPNYSSELNVNALELDDSALYLCAVQVNTGELFFGEGSRLTVL.

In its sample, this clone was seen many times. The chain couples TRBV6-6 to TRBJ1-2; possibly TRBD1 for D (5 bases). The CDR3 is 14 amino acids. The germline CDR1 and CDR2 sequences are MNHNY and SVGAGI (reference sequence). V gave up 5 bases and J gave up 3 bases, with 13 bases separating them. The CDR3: CASSPNLGDYGYTF. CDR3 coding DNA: TGTGCCAGCAGTCCCAATTTGGGGGACTATGGCTACACCTTC.

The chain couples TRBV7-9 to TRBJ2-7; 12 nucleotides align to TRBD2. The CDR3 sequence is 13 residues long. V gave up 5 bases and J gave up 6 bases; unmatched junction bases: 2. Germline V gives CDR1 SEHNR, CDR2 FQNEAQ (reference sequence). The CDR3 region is CASSLLAGGEQYF. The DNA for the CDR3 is TGTGCCAGCAGCCTACTAGCGGGAGGCGAGCAGTACTTC.

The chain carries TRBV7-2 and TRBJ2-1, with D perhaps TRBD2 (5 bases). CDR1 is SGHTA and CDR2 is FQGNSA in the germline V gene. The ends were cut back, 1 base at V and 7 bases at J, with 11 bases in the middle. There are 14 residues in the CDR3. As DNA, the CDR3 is TGTGCCAGCAGCTTAGTGGCCCCGGGGAATGAGCAGTTCTTC. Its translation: CASSLVAPGNEQFF.

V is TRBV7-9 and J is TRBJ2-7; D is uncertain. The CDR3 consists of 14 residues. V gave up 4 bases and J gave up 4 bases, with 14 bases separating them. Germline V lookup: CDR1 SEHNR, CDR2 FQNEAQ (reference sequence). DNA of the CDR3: TGTGCCAGCAGCTATGGCCTGGTGGAATACGAGCAGTACTTC. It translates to CASSYGLVEYEQYF.

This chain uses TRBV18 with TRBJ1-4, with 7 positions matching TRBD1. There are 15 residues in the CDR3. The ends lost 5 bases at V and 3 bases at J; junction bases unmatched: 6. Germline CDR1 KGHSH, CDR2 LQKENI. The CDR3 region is CASSSRDSPNEKLFF. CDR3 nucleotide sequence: TGTGCCAGCTCATCACGGGACAGCCCTAATGAAAAACTGTTTTTT. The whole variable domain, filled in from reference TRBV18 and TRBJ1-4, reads NAGVMQNPRHLVRRRGQEARLRCSPMKGHSHVYWYRQLPEEGLKFMVYLQKENIIDESGMPKERFSAEFPKEGPSILRIQQVVRGDSAAYFCASSSRDSPNEKLFFGSGTQLSVL.

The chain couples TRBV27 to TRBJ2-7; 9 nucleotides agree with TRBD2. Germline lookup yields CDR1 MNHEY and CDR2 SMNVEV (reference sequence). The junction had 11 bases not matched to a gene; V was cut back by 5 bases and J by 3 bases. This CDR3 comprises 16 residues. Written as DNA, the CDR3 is TGTGCCAGCAGTCTAAGGCTAGCGGGGACCTTCTACGAGCAGTACTTC. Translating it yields CASSLRLAGTFYEQYF.

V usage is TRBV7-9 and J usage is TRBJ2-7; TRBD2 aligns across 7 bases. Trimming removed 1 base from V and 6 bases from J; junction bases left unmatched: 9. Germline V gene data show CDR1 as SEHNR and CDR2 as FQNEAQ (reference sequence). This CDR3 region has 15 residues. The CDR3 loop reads CASSLVRTSVPEQYF. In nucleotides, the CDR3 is TGTGCCAGCAGCTTAGTCCGGACTAGTGTTCCCGAGCAGTACTTC.

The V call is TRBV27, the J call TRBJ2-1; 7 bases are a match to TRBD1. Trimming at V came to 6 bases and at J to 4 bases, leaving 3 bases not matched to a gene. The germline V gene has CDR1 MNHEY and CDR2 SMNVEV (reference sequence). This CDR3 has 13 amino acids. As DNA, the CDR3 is TGTGCCAGCAGGAGGGGACAGTACAATGAGCAGTTCTTC. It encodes CASRRGQYNEQFF.

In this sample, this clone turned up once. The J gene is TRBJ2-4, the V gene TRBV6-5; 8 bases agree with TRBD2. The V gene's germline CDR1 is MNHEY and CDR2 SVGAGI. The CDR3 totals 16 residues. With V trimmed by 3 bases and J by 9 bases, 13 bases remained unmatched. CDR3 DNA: TGTGCCAGCAGTTATAGCCAGACTAGCGAGGTTGGCATTCAGTACTTC. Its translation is CASSYSQTSEVGIQYF.

The chain's CDR3 is CASSQDLPREAVYEQYF. Here the CDR3 DNA reads TGTGCCAGCAGCCAAGACCTTCCTCGGGAGGCTGTCTACGAGCAGTACTTC. V usage is TRBV14 and J usage is TRBJ2-7, with 7 positions matching TRBD2. CDR3 length: 17 residues. The V and J ends lost 0 bases and 3 bases, in that order; junction bases with no gene match: 11. Germline CDR1 is SGHDN and CDR2 is FVKESK.

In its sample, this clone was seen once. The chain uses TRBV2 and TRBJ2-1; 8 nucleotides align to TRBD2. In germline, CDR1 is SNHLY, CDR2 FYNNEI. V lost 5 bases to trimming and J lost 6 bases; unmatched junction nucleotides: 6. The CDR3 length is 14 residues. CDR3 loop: CASSSGLASNEQFF. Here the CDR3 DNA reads TGTGCCAGCAGTTCTGGACTAGCATCCAATGAGCAGTTCTTC.

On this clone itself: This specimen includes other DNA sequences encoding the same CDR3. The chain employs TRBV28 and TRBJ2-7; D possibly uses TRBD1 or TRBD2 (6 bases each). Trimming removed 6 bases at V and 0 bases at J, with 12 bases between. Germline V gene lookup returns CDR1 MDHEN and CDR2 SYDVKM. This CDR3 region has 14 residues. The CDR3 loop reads CASSLRGRSYEQYF. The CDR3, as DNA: TGTGCCAGCAGCCTCCGGGGGCGCTCCTACGAGCAGTACTTC.

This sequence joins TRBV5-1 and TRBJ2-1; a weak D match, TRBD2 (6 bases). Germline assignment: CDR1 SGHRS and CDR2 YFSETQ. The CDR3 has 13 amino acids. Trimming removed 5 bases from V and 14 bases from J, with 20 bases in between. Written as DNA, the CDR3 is TGCGCCAGCAGGAACCCTAGTTCGACTAGTGAGTTCTTC. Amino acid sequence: CASRNPSSTSEFF.

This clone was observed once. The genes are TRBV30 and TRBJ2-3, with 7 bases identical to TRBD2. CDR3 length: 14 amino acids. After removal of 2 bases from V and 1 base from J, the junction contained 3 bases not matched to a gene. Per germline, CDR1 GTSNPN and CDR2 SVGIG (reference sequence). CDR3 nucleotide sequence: TGTGCCTGGAGTTCCACTAGCGGCACAGATACGCAGTATTTT. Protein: CAWSSTSGTDTQYF.

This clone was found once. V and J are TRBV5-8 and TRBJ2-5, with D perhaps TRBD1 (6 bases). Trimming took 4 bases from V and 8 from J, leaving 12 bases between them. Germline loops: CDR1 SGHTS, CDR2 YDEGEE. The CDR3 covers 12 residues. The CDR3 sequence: CASSSYRETQYF. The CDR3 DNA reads TGTGCCAGCAGCAGTTACAGGGAAACCCAGTACTTC.

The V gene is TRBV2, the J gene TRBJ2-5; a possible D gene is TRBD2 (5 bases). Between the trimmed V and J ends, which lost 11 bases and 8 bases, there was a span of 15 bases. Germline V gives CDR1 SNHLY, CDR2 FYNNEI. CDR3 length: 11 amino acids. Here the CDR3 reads CAEVAEDTQYF. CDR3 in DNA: TGTGCCGAGGTGGCGGAGGATACCCAGTACTTC.

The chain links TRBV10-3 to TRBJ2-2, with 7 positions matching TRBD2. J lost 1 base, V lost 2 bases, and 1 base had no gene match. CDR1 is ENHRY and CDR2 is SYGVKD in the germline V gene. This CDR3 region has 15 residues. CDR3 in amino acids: CAISEASGNTGELFF. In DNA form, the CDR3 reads TGTGCCATCAGTGAGGCTAGCGGGAACACCGGGGAGCTGTTTTTT.

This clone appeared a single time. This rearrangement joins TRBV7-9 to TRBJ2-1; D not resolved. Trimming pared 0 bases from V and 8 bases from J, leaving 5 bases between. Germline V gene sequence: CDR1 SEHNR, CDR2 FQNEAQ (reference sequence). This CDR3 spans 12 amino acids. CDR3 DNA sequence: TGTGCCAGCAGCTTAGCTTCGTATGAGCAGTTCTTC. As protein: CASSLASYEQFF.

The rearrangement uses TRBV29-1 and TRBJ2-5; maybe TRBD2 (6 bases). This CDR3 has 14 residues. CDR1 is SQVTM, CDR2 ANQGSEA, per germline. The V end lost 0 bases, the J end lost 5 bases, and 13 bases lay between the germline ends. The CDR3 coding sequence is TGCAGCGTTGAAGATCCCCAACGGGGGGAGACCCAGTACTTC. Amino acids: CSVEDPQRGETQYF.

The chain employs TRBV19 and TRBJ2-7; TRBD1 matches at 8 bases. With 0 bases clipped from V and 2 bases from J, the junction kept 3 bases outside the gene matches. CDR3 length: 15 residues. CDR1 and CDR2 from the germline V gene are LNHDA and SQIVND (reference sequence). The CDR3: CASSIDAGGPYEQYF. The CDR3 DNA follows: TGTGCCAGTAGTATAGATGCAGGGGGCCCCTACGAGCAGTACTTC. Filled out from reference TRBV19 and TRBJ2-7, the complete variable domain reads DGGITQSPKYLFRKEGQNVTLSCEQNLNHDAMYWYRQDPGQGLRLIYYSQIVNDFQKGDIAEGYSVSREKKESFPLTVTSAQKNPTAFYLCASSIDAGGPYEQYFGPGTRLTVT.

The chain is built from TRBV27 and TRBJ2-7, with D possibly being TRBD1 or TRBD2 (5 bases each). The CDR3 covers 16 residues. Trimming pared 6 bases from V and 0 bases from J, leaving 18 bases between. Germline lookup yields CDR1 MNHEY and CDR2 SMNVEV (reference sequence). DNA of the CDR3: TGTGCCAGCAGCCGACGAGGGGCGCCAAGCTCCTACGAGCAGTACTTC. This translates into CASSRRGAPSSYEQYF.

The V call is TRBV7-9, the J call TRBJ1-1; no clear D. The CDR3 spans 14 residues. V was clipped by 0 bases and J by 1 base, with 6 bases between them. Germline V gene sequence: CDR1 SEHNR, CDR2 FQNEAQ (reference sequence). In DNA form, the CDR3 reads TGTGCCAGCAGCTTAGCAGGCACGAACACTGAAGCTTTCTTT. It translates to CASSLAGTNTEAFF.

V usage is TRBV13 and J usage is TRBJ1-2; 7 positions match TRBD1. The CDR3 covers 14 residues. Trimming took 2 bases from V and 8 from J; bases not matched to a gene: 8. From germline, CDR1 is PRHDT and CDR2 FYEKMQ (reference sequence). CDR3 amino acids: CASSLRQGFSGYTF. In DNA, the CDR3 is TGTGCCAGCAGCTTAAGACAGGGTTTCAGCGGCTACACCTTC.

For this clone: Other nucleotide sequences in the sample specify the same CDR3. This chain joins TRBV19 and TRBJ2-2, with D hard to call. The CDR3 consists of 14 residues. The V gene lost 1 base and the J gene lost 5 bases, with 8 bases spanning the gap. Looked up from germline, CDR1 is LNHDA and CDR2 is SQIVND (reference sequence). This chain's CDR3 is CASSIAGNTGELFF. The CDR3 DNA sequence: TGTGCCAGTAGTATAGCGGGCAATACCGGGGAGCTGTTTTTT.